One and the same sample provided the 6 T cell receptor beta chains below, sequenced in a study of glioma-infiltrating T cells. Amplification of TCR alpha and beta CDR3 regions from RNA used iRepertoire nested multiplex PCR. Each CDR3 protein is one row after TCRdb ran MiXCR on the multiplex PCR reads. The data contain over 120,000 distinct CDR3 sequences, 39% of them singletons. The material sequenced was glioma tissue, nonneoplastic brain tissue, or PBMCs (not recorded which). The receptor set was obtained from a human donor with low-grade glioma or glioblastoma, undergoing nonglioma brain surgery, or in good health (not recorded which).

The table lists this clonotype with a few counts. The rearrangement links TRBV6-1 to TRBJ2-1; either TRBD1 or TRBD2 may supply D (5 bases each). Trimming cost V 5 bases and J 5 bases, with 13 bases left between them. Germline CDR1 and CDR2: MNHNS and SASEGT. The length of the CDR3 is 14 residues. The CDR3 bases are TGTGCCAGCAGTTCGGGACGGCTCAACAATGAGCAGTTCTTC. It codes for CASSSGRLNNEQFF.

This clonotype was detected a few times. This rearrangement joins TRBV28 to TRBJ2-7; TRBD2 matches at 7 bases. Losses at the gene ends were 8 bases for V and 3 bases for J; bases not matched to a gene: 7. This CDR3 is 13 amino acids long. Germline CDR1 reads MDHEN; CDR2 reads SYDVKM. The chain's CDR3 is CASGGGVRYEQYF. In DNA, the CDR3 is TGTGCCAGCGGGGGAGGGGTCCGCTACGAGCAGTACTTC.

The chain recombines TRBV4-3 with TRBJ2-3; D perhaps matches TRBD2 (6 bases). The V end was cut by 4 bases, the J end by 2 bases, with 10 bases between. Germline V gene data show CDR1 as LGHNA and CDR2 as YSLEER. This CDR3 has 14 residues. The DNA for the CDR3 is TGCGCCAGCAGCCCTGGACTATACACAGATACGCAGTATTTT. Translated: CASSPGLYTDTQYF.

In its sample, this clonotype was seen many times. Here the CDR3 reads CASRPLQPFYEQYF. The CDR3 DNA reads TGTGCCAGCAGACCATTACAGCCGTTCTACGAGCAGTACTTC. This rearrangement joins TRBV6-1 to TRBJ2-7, with unresolved D. This CDR3 region has 14 residues. The ends were cut back, 6 bases at V and 3 bases at J, with 15 bases in the middle. Per germline, CDR1 MNHNS and CDR2 SASEGT.

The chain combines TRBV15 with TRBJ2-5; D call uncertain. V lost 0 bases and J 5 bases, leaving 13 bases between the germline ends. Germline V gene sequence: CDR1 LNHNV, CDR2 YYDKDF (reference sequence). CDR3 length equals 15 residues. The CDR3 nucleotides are TGTGCCACCAGCAGAGATTTAACTGACCGGGAGACCCAGTACTTC. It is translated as CATSRDLTDRETQYF.

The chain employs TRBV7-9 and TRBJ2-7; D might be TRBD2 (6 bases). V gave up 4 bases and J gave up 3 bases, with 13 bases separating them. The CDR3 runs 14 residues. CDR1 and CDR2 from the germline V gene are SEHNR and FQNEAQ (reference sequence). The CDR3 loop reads CASSSRGRYYEQYF. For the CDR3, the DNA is TGTGCCAGCAGCTCGAGAGGGAGGTACTACGAGCAGTACTTC.